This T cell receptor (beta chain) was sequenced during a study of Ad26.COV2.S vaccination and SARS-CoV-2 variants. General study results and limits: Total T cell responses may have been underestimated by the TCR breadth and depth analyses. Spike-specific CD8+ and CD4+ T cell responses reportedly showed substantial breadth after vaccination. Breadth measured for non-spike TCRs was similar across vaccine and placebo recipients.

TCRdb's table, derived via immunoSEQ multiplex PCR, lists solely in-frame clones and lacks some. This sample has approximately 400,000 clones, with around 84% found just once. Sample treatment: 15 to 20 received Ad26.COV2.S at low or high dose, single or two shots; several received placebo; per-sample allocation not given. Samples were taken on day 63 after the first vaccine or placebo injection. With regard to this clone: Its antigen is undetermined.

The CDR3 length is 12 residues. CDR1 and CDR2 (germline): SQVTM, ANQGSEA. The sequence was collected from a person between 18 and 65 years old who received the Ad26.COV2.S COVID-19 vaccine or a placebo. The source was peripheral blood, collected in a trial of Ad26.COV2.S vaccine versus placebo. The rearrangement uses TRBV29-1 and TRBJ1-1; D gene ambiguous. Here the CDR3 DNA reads TGCGGGGTGGCCCAGATGAACACTGAAGCTTTCTTT. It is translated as CGVAQMNTEAFF.